This T cell receptor beta chain is drawn from a study of cytomegalovirus exposure and HLA in healthy donors. Primers for the PCR totalled 60 Vbeta and 13 Jbeta. Data came from immunoSEQ multiplex PCR; TCRdb stores just in-frame clones and leaves some out. The sample has under 200,000 clones; 86% are singletons. Study observations and caveats: Reported results showed that the classifier diagnosed cytomegalovirus status with high specificity and sensitivity. Specificity of a few CMV-associated chains for CMV antigens was verified in vitro. Clonal expansion, a later analysis showed, was greater in HLA-associated TCR beta chains than in equally common others.

Details on this clone: The antigen is unknown.

The germline V gene encodes CDR1 SGHDT and CDR2 YYEEEE. Trimming removed 0 bases from V and 0 bases from J, with 7 bases in between. This CDR3 spans 15 amino acids. The chain joins TRBV5-6 to TRBJ1-3; D gene unclear. The TCR originated in a woman aged 18 to 35 in good health and CMV-seronegative. The sequencing input was PBMCs. The CDR3 loop reads CASSLGRSSGNTIYF. CDR3 sequence (DNA): TGTGCCAGCAGCTTGGGACGGAGCTCTGGAAACACCATATATTTT.